Presented here are 14 T cell receptor beta chains from one specimen sequenced in a study of vaccination effects on CD4 cells after COVID-19 (dated by TCRdb to the early 2020s). Libraries were made using the immunoSEQ multiplex PCR assay. The table comes from immuneACCESS by way of TCRdb, which keeps in-frame sequences with V and J called. Part of the clones is missing from these tables; in studies checked, under half for an unresolved V gene and the rest for unknown reasons. The sample table holds roughly 41,000 clones, of which around 77% were seen once. The biggest ten clones account for around 2.8% of the sample. The ViraFEST assay stimulated PBMC with viral peptide pools and then used TCR sequencing to identify antigen-specific CD4+ T cell clonotypes by expansion. After around 10 days of culture, CD4+ T cells were isolated with the EasySep CD4+ T cell isolation kit. The absence of prior SARS-CoV-2 infection in healthy vaccine recipients was confirmed by negative nucleocapsid antibodies before and after vaccination.

These receptors have no identified antigens. This specimen was CD4+ T cells from PBMCs cultured with HCoV-NL63 spike peptides, taken before COVID-19 vaccination. In light of the paper, this sample's cell subset or site label describes: HCoV-NL63 spike overlapping peptide pool stimulation. The receptor set was obtained from a human donor who received a COVID-19 vaccine.

This rearrangement joins TRBV6-6 to TRBJ2-7; no definite D call. CDR1 and CDR2 from the germline V gene are MNHNY and SVGAGI (reference sequence). V lost 10 bases and J 1 base, leaving 14 bases between the germline ends. The length of the CDR3 is 13 residues. This CDR3 is CATRRDISYEQYV. As DNA, the CDR3 is TGTGCCACCCGGCGTGATATATCCTACGAGCAGTACGTC.

This clone turned up a few times. The CDR3 here is CASSDYPDYGYTF. Here the CDR3 DNA reads TGCGCCAGCAGTGACTATCCAGACTATGGCTACACCTTC. The chain carries TRBV10-1 and TRBJ1-2; D unclear. Germline CDR1 reads WNHNN; CDR2 reads SYGVQD (reference sequence). V was pared by 3 bases and J by 3 bases, with 8 bases between. This CDR3 comprises 13 residues.

This clone appeared a few times. J is TRBJ2-2 and V is TRBV18; the D is unclear. CDR1 is KGHSH and CDR2 is LQKENI in the germline V gene. This CDR3 contains 13 residues. With 6 bases removed from V and 3 bases from J, the gap between germline ends came to 8 bases. CDR3 nucleotide sequence: TGTGCCAGCTCCGCGTTCGACACCGGGGAGCTGTTTTTT. Protein sequence: CASSAFDTGELFF.

This clone was counted between two and nine times. The V gene is TRBV11-1, the J gene TRBJ2-7, with a possible D match to TRBD2 (5 bases). Germline CDR1 SGHAT, CDR2 FQDESV (reference sequence). Trimming took off 5 bases at V and 3 bases at J, with 8 bases between the two ends. The CDR3 is 12 amino acids. The CDR3 coding sequence is TGTGCCAGCAGCCGGGATGACTACGAGCAGTACGTC. Protein product: CASSRDDYEQYV.

The sample holds a few counts of this clone. V gene TRBV24-1 combines with J gene TRBJ1-2, with no clear D. Germline assignment: CDR1 KGHDR and CDR2 SFDVKD. Trimming stripped 9 bases from V and 4 bases from J, with 14 bases between. The CDR3 contains 13 residues. The CDR3 here is CATSQGPAYGYTF. In DNA, the CDR3 is TGTGCCACCTCCCAAGGCCCGGCCTATGGCTACACCTTC.

V and J are TRBV5-1 and TRBJ1-3; no definite D call. The CDR3 length is 14 residues. V lost 4 bases to trimming and J lost 2 bases, with 10 bases between them. CDR1 is SGHRS, CDR2 YFSETQ, per germline. CDR3 sequence reads: CASSTNGAGNTIYF. Written as DNA, the CDR3 is TGCGCCAGCAGCACGAACGGGGCTGGAAACACCATATATTTT.

This chain joins TRBV6-6 and TRBJ2-1; D is possibly TRBD1 or TRBD2 (5 bases each). Per the germline V gene, CDR1 is MNHNY and CDR2 is SVGAGI (reference sequence). This CDR3 comprises 15 residues. V gave up 0 bases and J gave up 6 bases, with 12 bases separating them. DNA of the CDR3: TGTGCCAGCAGTTACTCGAGGGGCGGAGGCAATGAGCAGTTCTTC. Protein: CASSYSRGGGNEQFF.

This clone was seen a few times. V and J are TRBV5-4 and TRBJ1-3; D unclear. The ends were cut back, 1 base at V and 2 bases at J, with 4 bases in the middle. Germline V lookup: CDR1 SGHNT, CDR2 YYREEE (reference sequence). The CDR3 has 13 residues. The CDR3 reads CASSLWAGNTIYF. The CDR3 coding sequence is TGTGCCAGCAGCTTGTGGGCTGGAAACACCATATATTTT.

The J gene is TRBJ1-1, the V gene TRBV18, with D unresolved. CDR3 length: 14 residues. Trimming removed 2 bases at V and 1 base at J, with 8 bases between. The V gene's germline CDR1 is KGHSH and CDR2 LQKENI. The CDR3 nucleotides read TGTGCCAGCTCACCAAGACTGTCGAACACTGAAGCTTTCTTT. Protein product: CASSPRLSNTEAFF. The full variable domain, in which reference TRBV18 and TRBJ1-1 provide the parts outside the CDR3, is NAGVMQNPRHLVRRRGQEARLRCSPMKGHSHVYWYRQLPEEGLKFMVYLQKENIIDESGMPKERFSAEFPKEGPSILRIQQVVRGDSAAYFCASSPRLSNTEAFFGQGTRLTVV.

CDR3: CASTLTLGTEAFF. The CDR3 nucleotides are TGTGCCAGCACACTTACTCTGGGCACTGAAGCTTTCTTT. This sequence joins TRBV14 and TRBJ1-1, with D hard to call. CDR3 size: 13 residues. The germline V gene encodes CDR1 SGHDN and CDR2 FVKESK. V lost 7 bases to trimming and J lost 4 bases, with 13 bases between them.

The chain combines TRBV2 with TRBJ1-5; no definite D call. The germline CDR1 and CDR2 sequences are SNHLY and FYNNEI. Trimming removed 2 bases at V and 2 bases at J, with 10 bases between. The CDR3 is 15 residues long. CDR3 loop: CASSENGSGNQPQHF. CDR3 nucleotide sequence: TGTGCCAGCAGTGAAAATGGTAGCGGCAATCAGCCCCAGCATTTT.

The rearrangement links TRBV7-2 to TRBJ1-3; D unresolved. Germline V gives CDR1 SGHTA, CDR2 FQGNSA. The germline V and J ends were trimmed by 4 bases and 2 bases, with 12 bases remaining between them. The CDR3 totals 15 residues. This chain's CDR3 is CASSSSMGTGNTIYF. For the CDR3, the DNA is TGTGCCAGCAGCTCGTCGATGGGGACTGGAAACACCATATATTTT.

The chain links TRBV5-6 to TRBJ1-1; D unclear. CDR1 SGHDT and CDR2 YYEEEE come from the germline V gene. The CDR3 covers 13 residues. V lost 0 bases and J 5 bases, leaving 8 bases between the germline ends. The CDR3 DNA follows: TGTGCCAGCAGCTTGGATCGGGGTACTGAAGCTTTCTTT. It translates to CASSLDRGTEAFF.

This clone has a handful of counts. The genes are TRBV19 and TRBJ1-5; 9 bases fit TRBD1. CDR3 length: 13 amino acids. V was pared by 3 bases and J by 6 bases, with 0 bases of the junction left unmatched. Germline V gene lookup returns CDR1 LNHDA and CDR2 SQIVND (reference sequence). The DNA of the CDR3 is TGTGCCAGTAGTATGGACAGGGGTCAGCCCCAGCATTTT. As protein: CASSMDRGQPQHF.